This T cell receptor beta chain is from a study of cytomegalovirus exposure and HLA in healthy donors. General study points: Serostatus for CMV was the only available immune exposure information.

This clone was observed a handful of times. Its antigen is as yet unknown. The PCR employed 60 Vbeta primers together with 13 Jbeta primers. Generated by immunoSEQ multiplex PCR, the TCRdb table keeps only in-frame clones and is missing some. The sample carries roughly 77,000 clones, roughly two thirds recorded once. The CDR3 is made up of 15 amino acids. Germline V gene data show CDR1 as SGHTA and CDR2 as FQGTGA. V was pared by 7 bases and J by 2 bases, with 17 bases between. This chain uses TRBV7-3 with TRBJ1-1, with a weak D call TRBD1 (6 bases). Sequenced material: PBMCs. The TCR sequence derives from a woman between 50 and 59 years old in good health and CMV-seropositive. The DNA of the CDR3 is TGTGCCAGCACGCCGTTGTGGGGGCCTAACACTGAAGCTTTCTTT. As protein: CASTPLWGPNTEAFF.